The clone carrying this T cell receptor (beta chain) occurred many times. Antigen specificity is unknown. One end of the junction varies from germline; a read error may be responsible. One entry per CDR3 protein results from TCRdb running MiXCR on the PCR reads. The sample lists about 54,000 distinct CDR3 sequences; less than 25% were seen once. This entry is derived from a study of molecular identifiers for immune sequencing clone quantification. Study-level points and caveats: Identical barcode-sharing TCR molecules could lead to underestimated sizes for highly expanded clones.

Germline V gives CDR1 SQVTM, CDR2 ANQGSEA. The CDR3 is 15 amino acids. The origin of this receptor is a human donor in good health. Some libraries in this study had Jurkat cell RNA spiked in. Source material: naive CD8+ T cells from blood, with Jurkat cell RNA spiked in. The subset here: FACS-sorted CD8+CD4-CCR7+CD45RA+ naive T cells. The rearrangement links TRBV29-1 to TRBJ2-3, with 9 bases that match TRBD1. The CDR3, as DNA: TGCAGCGTGGAAGGGACAGGGCGTAGCACAGATACGCAGTATTTT. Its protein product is CSVEGTGRSTDTQYF.